This record looks at one T cell receptor beta chain sequence and its context. Its antigen is not yet known. No base quality information exists; no much larger clone differs at one position. Patients with autoimmune disease history or receiving systemic immunosuppression were excluded from the trial. Peripheral blood for TCR sequencing was drawn from every dose cohort at baseline, at cycle 4 day 1 and at cycle 7 day 1. Samples were obtained from an open-label, multicenter, first-in-human phase I dose-escalation trial of ivuxolimab. Adults with locally advanced or metastatic melanoma, renal cell carcinoma, hepatocellular carcinoma or head and neck squamous cell carcinoma were enrolled in the trial. CD4+ and CD8+ T cells were sorted separately from peripheral blood before TCR sequencing. This sample was included in a study of OX40 agonist ivuxolimab in advanced cancers. For context, the study as a whole: Ivuxolimab was a fully human IgG2 agonistic monoclonal antibody targeting the costimulatory receptor OX40 (CD134). Intravenous ivuxolimab was administered to patients every 2 weeks at six dose levels: 0.01, 0.1, 0.3, 1.5, 3 and 10 mg/kg. Of the roughly 51 dose-escalation patients, hepatocellular carcinoma was present in approximately 20, melanoma in some 15, renal cell carcinoma in 9 and head and neck cancer in 9. In the dose-escalation cohort, 70% to 90% of patients were male, and the mean age was around 60 years with a range of roughly 20 to 80. Prior anti-PD-1, anti-PD-L1 or anti-CTLA-4 therapy was permitted, and checkpoint inhibitors had been received by less than 45% of dose-escalation patients. Partial responses occurred in three dose-escalation patients, of whom one had hepatocellular carcinoma and two had cutaneous melanoma. The point of sequencing TCRbeta in the periphery was to test whether ivuxolimab changed TCR sequence diversity and drove clonal T-cell expansion. The paper covers the monotherapy dose-escalation part of the phase I ivuxolimab trial, which included N = 52 patients. Overall results and qualifications from the work: The antigen specificity of the peripheral T cells that underwent clonal expansion was not determined. After ivuxolimab, expanded clones were on average more numerous among CD8+ T cells than among CD4+ T cells. Low levels of normalized T-cell clonal expansion were also shown by some nonresponding patients. At doses of 0.1 to 3.0 mg/kg, clonal expansion of both CD4+ and CD8+ T cells in blood was seen between baseline and week 6. Partial responders in the 0.1-3.0 mg/kg groups had among the lowest normalized peripheral clonal expansion, especially among CD8+ T cells.

The CDR3 measures 14 amino acids from cysteine to phenylalanine. Of all the DNA, just the CDR3 is kept, 42 bases in frame from base 1. From the germline V gene, CDR1 is SGHTA and CDR2 is FQGNSA. Genomic DNA was extracted from sorted cells for sequencing of the TCRbeta CDR3 region. The immunoSEQ Assay was used to sequence the TCRbeta CDR3 regions. TCRdb holds this immuneACCESS table with in-frame rearrangements only. Some clones are missing; in checked studies, unresolved V genes explain under half, and the rest has no known cause. The sample yields some 47,000 clones; over 80% were counted once. The ten top clones hold approximately 7.5% of the sample.

The material sequenced was CD4+ or CD8+ T cells sorted from blood, taken in a trial of the OX40 agonist ivuxolimab. The clonotype was recovered from an adult with an advanced solid tumor such as melanoma, head and neck, liver or kidney cancer. Recombination joined TRBV7-2 with TRBJ2-5; the junction holds 7 bases that match TRBD2. Matching the DNA end better, TRBJ2-7 makes the J call doubtful. This receptor carries the CDR3 CASSLVAGSYEQYF. The DNA sequence reads TGTGCCAGCAGCTTAGTAGCGGGCTCCTACGAGCAGTACTTC.